The following is a T cell receptor beta chain sequence with its context. The antigen remains unidentified. The entry originates in a study of cytomegalovirus exposure and HLA in healthy donors. Study background: Researchers previously reported finding 90 million to 130 million unique TCR beta sequences from roughly 170 million T cells. Whole-study results and caveats: A later analysis found TCR association rates differed by HLA locus, highest for DRB1 and lowest for HLA-C. The listing of some 170 TCR beta chains classed them as cytomegalovirus-associated.

Healthy bone marrow donors made up the cohort. PCR amplification relied on 60 Vbeta primers (plus 13 Jbeta primers). Using immunoSEQ multiplex PCR, the repertoire was profiled, and TCRdb retains in-frame clones only, with some absent. The sample includes 110,000 to 150,000 clones, around 85% of them seen just once. Germline V gene lookup returns CDR1 SGHDN and CDR2 FVKESK. The CDR3 sequence is 13 residues long. V was cut by 4 bases and J by 10 bases, with 11 bases left in between. The TCR comes from a woman aged 50 to 60 in good health and CMV-seropositive. This rearrangement joins TRBV14 to TRBJ1-6, with D unresolved. Sequencing was performed on PBMCs. DNA for the CDR3: TGTGCCAGCAGCCTAACTTCCAAGTCACCCCTCCACTTT. Translated, it gives CASSLTSKSPLHF.